This is a list of T cell receptor beta chains from one sample in a study of blood T cell repertoires in COVID-19. Data came from immunoSEQ multiplex PCR; TCRdb stores just in-frame clones and leaves some out. The data hold around 250,000 clones, with around 87% observed a single time. The source material was peripheral blood. Receptors were obtained from a woman aged 60-70 years with COVID-19, enrolled during active disease. Each CDR3 is given with its conserved first and last residue. Each record gives: D gene, J gene, clone size, V gene, CDR3 DNA, CDR3 protein. The D gene is left open where the match is weak. Some rows mark clone size as missing; the rest say once, few, many or name a class of expanded clone.

d_gene: .
j_gene: TRBJ1-1
abundance: .
v_gene: TRBV6-5
CDR3nt: TGTGCCAGCAGTTACTCTCCCAGGGTGGGCACTGAAGCTTTCTTT
CDR3aa: CASSYSPRVGTEAFF

d_gene: .
j_gene: TRBJ2-3
abundance: few
v_gene: TRBV2
CDR3nt: TGTGCCAGCCTCGTAGATACGCAGTATTTT
CDR3aa: CASLVDTQYF

d_gene: .
j_gene: TRBJ1-1
abundance: .
v_gene: TRBV2
CDR3nt: TGTGCCAGCAGGCCCGGGGGGAGTACAGCTTTCTTT
CDR3aa: CASRPGGSTAFF

d_gene: TRBD1
j_gene: TRBJ1-3
abundance: .
v_gene: TRBV5-5
CDR3nt: TGTGCCAGCAGCTTAGGGGACAGAGCTGGAAACACCATATATTTT
CDR3aa: CASSLGDRAGNTIYF

d_gene: .
j_gene: TRBJ1-2
abundance: few
v_gene: TRBV4-3
CDR3nt: TGCGCCAGCAGCCAAGAAGGGGGGGAGAGGTACACCTTC
CDR3aa: CASSQEGGERYTF

d_gene: .
j_gene: TRBJ2-7
abundance: .
v_gene: TRBV14
CDR3nt: TGTGCCAGCAGCCAAGCATACGAGCAGTACTTC
CDR3aa: CASSQAYEQYF

d_gene: .
j_gene: TRBJ2-1
abundance: .
v_gene: TRBV2
CDR3nt: TGTGCCAGCCGCCGGGACTCCCTCCCGGGGCCCTACAATGAGCAGTTCTTC
CDR3aa: CASRRDSLPGPYNEQFF

d_gene: .
j_gene: TRBJ1-1
abundance: .
v_gene: TRBV7-9
CDR3nt: TGTGCCAGCTCCGAGGGCTCATTCCTCACTGAAGCTTTCTTT
CDR3aa: CASSEGSFLTEAFF

d_gene: TRBD2
j_gene: TRBJ2-2
abundance: .
v_gene: TRBV6-5
CDR3nt: TGTGCTTCTGCGGGGGGCGTTCTTGGTACCGGGGAGCTGTTTTTT
CDR3aa: CASAGGVLGTGELFF

d_gene: .
j_gene: TRBJ1-1
abundance: .
v_gene: TRBV5-1
CDR3nt: TGCGCCAGCCGTCAGACGATGGGTCGAGGTACTGAAGCTTTCTTT
CDR3aa: CASRQTMGRGTEAFF

d_gene: TRBD1
j_gene: TRBJ1-2
abundance: .
v_gene: TRBV7-2
CDR3nt: TGTGCCAGCAGCATGACAGGGGGAGGCTATGGCTACACCTTC
CDR3aa: CASSMTGGGYGYTF

d_gene: TRBD1
j_gene: TRBJ2-7
abundance: .
v_gene: TRBV3-1/TRBV3-2
CDR3nt: TGTGCCAGCGAGGGGTCGGACAGGGGCTACGAGCAGTACTTC
CDR3aa: CASEGSDRGYEQYF